This TCR beta chain was sequenced for a study of shared clonotypes between healthy human individuals. With 1 base removed from V and 1 base from J, the gap between germline ends came to 9 bases. Germline values: CDR1 MDHEN, CDR2 SYDVKM. The CDR3 consists of 15 residues. Clones were read by immunoSEQ multiplex PCR, and TCRdb kept only the in-frame ones, dropping some. This sample yields about 1 million clones, of which about 80% are seen a single time; roughly 1.4% belongs to the top ten. This clone has just a few counts. Its antigen remains unknown. General study results and limits: The researchers took only blood, and tissue repertoires probably look different.

This sequence was found in a man aged 18-30 years in good health. The chain combines TRBV28 with TRBJ2-3; D is possibly TRBD1 or TRBD2 (5 bases each). Sequencing was carried out using memory CD4+ T cells sorted from blood. Subset defined: CD45RA-negative fraction. The CDR3 protein is CASSLSGTRTDTQYF. The CDR3 DNA sequence: TGTGCCAGCAGTTTATCAGGGACCCGCACAGATACGCAGTATTTT.